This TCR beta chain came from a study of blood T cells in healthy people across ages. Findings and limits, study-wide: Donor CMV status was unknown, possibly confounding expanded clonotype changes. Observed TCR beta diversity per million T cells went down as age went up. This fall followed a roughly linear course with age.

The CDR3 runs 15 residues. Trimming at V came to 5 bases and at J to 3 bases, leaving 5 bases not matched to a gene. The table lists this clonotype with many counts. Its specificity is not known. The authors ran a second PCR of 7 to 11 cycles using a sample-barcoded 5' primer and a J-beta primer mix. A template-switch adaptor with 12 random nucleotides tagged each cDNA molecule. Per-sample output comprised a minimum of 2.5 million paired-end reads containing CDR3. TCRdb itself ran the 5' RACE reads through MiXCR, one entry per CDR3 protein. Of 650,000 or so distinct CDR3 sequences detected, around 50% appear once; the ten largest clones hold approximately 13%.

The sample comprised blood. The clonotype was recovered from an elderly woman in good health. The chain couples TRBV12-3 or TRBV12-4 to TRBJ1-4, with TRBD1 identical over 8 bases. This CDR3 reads CASSPGGAANEKLFF. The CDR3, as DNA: TGTGCCAGCAGTCCAGGGGGCGCGGCTAATGAAAAACTGTTTTTT.